The rows below give T cell receptor beta chains drawn from one sample of a study of CD8 T cells in Susac syndrome. TCRdb re-derived calls from the immunoSEQ multiplex PCR reads in MiXCR, one entry per CDR3 protein. The sample records 300,000 or so distinct CDR3 sequences, about 91% being singletons. Sequencing input: CD4+ T cells from PBMCs. These receptors originate from a human donor with multiple sclerosis. Both conserved end residues are part of each CDR3. D genes are given only for firm matches. Clone size is given for some rows only: seen once, a few or many times, or a class if the clone is expanded.

j_call	cdr3_length	clone_size	d_call	v_call	cdr3_aa	cdr3_nt
TRBJ1-5	14	NA	NA	TRBV28	CASRTGGGNQPQHF	TGTGCCAGCAGGACGGGAGGGGGAAATCAGCCCCAGCATTTT
TRBJ2-2	13	NA	NA	TRBV11-2	CASSLGSNGELFF	TGTGCCAGCAGCTTAGGGAGTAATGGGGAGCTGTTTTTT
TRBJ1-3	14	NA	NA	TRBV19	CASSMVVSGNTIYF	TGTGCCAGTAGTATGGTGGTTTCTGGAAACACCATATATTTT
TRBJ2-1	17	NA	NA	TRBV4-1	CASSQSAGHTSYNEQFF	TGCGCCAGCAGCCAAAGCGCAGGACACACTTCCTACAATGAGCAGTTCTTC
TRBJ1-3	13	NA	NA	TRBV20-1	CSARDASGNTIYF	TGCAGTGCTAGAGACGCCTCTGGAAACACCATATATTTT
TRBJ2-1	15	NA	TRBD2	TRBV5-1	CASSLRAGNYNEQFF	TGCGCCAGCAGCTTGAGAGCGGGGAACTACAATGAGCAGTTCTTC
TRBJ2-7	15	NA	TRBD1	TRBV6-2/TRBV6-3	CASRSPGQGSYEQYF	TGTGCCAGCAGATCACCGGGACAGGGGTCCTACGAGCAGTACTTC
TRBJ1-1	13	NA	NA	TRBV10-3	CAIRRQMNTEAFF	TGTGCCATCAGAAGACAGATGAACACTGAAGCTTTCTTT
TRBJ2-7	14	NA	NA	TRBV7-9	CASSSLAASYEQYF	TGTGCCAGCAGCTCGTTGGCGGCATCCTACGAGCAGTACTTC
TRBJ2-3	19	NA	TRBD2	TRBV12-3/TRBV12-4	CASSPLGGGLAGSTDTQYF	TGTGCCAGCAGCCCGCTGGGGGGCGGACTAGCGGGGAGCACAGATACGCAGTATTTT
TRBJ1-1	15	NA	NA	TRBV29-1	CSGQSVLGVNTEAFF	TGCAGCGGGCAGTCGGTCCTTGGGGTAAACACTGAAGCTTTCTTT
TRBJ2-7	12	NA	NA	TRBV11-3	CASSLGRVEQYF	TGTGCCAGCAGCTTAGGTAGGGTCGAGCAGTACTTC
TRBJ2-4	12	NA	NA	TRBV28	CASREGGNIQYF	TGTGCCAGCAGAGAAGGGGGGAACATTCAGTACTTC
TRBJ2-5	13	NA	NA	TRBV9	CASSSRRQETQYF	TGTGCCAGCAGCTCCCGGCGGCAAGAGACCCAGTACTTC
TRBJ1-1	12	NA	NA	TRBV30	CAWSVRPVEAFF	TGTGCCTGGAGTGTACGTCCGGTTGAAGCTTTCTTT
TRBJ2-1	14	NA	NA	TRBV6-5	CASSYSRGEGEQFF	TGTGCCAGCAGTTACTCTAGGGGGGAGGGCGAGCAGTTCTTC
TRBJ1-5	16	NA	TRBD1	TRBV18	CASSPAGTGGGQPQHF	TGTGCCAGCTCACCCGCGGGAACAGGGGGCGGTCAGCCCCAGCATTTT
TRBJ2-7	14	NA	NA	TRBV27	CASSPRALSYEQYF	TGTGCCAGCAGTCCCCGGGCCCTCTCCTACGAGCAGTACTTC
TRBJ1-5	14	NA	NA	TRBV6-5	CASSPWGASQPQHF	TGTGCCAGCAGCCCGTGGGGGGCGAGTCAGCCCCAGCATTTT
TRBJ2-3	17	NA	TRBD1	TRBV19	CASSGTRTGGSTDTQYF	TGTGCCAGTAGTGGGACCCGGACAGGGGGTAGCACAGATACGCAGTATTTT
TRBJ2-5	16	NA	TRBD2	TRBV7-3	CASSLSPSGGQETQYF	TGTGCCAGCAGCTTAAGTCCTAGCGGGGGTCAAGAGACCCAGTACTTC
TRBJ2-2	13	NA	NA	TRBV12-3/TRBV12-4	CASSLVGPGWLFF	TGTGCCAGCAGTTTAGTAGGTCCGGGATGGCTGTTTTTT
TRBJ2-1	14	NA	TRBD2	TRBV20-1	CSAPPEGLAGGQFF	TGCAGTGCTCCTCCCGAGGGACTAGCGGGAGGGCAGTTCTTC
TRBJ2-5	15	NA	NA	TRBV15	CATSRGVVGGETQYF	TGTGCCACCAGCAGAGGGGTCGTTGGCGGGGAGACCCAGTACTTC
TRBJ2-7	12	once	NA	TRBV7-9	CASSLVSGSQYF	TGTGCCAGCAGCCTAGTGTCGGGGTCGCAGTACTTC
TRBJ2-3	18	NA	TRBD2	TRBV20-1	CSARSFRAGEGSTDTQYF	TGCAGTGCTAGATCCTTTAGAGCGGGAGAGGGGAGCACAGATACGCAGTATTTT
TRBJ2-2	16	NA	NA	TRBV11-2	CASSLGRLDNTGELFF	TGTGCCAGCAGCTTAGGGCGACTAGATAACACCGGGGAGCTGTTTTTT
TRBJ1-1	15	NA	NA	TRBV11-2	CASSLDSPHGTEAFF	TGTGCCAGCAGCTTAGATTCCCCTCACGGGACTGAAGCTTTCTTT
TRBJ2-2	15	NA	NA	TRBV9	CASSVELGFRGELFF	TGTGCCAGCAGCGTAGAGCTAGGGTTCCGAGGGGAGCTGTTTTTT
TRBJ1-5	13	NA	NA	TRBV20-1	CSVTQSLNQPQHF	TGCAGTGTCACCCAGTCCCTAAATCAGCCCCAGCATTTT
TRBJ2-7	15	NA	TRBD2	TRBV12-3/TRBV12-4	CASRPGLAESYEQYF	TGTGCCAGCCGACCTGGGCTAGCGGAGTCCTACGAGCAGTACTTC
TRBJ2-5	14	NA	NA	TRBV7-2	CASSLGLAGETQYF	TGTGCTAGCAGCTTAGGTCTAGCTGGCGAGACCCAGTACTTC
TRBJ2-1	17	NA	TRBD2	TRBV7-3	CASSLGAGGPGYNEQFF	TGTGCCAGCAGCTTAGGCGCGGGGGGGCCGGGCTACAATGAGCAGTTCTTC
TRBJ1-3	15	NA	NA	TRBV6-5	CASSYSGRSGNTIYF	TGTGCCAGCAGTTACTCAGGGCGATCCGGAAACACCATATATTTT
TRBJ1-1	14	once	NA	TRBV29-1	CSAHDGVLNTEAFF	TGCAGCGCCCATGATGGGGTCCTGAACACTGAAGCTTTCTTT
TRBJ2-7	15	few	TRBD1	TRBV20-1	CSASDSGTVPYEQYF	TGCAGTGCTAGTGATTCCGGGACAGTTCCCTACGAGCAGTACTTC
TRBJ2-3	16	NA	NA	TRBV6-5	CASSYVGGTSTDTQYF	TGTGCCAGCAGTTACGTGGGTGGAACTAGCACAGATACGCAGTATTTT
TRBJ1-2	12	NA	NA	TRBV4-3	CASSLSGEGYTF	TGCGCCAGCAGCCTCTCAGGGGAGGGCTACACCTTC
TRBJ2-2	16	once	NA	TRBV11-1	CASSPAGTQNTGELFF	TGTGCCAGCAGCCCCGCCGGGACACAGAACACCGGGGAGCTGTTTTTT
TRBJ2-1	16	NA	TRBD1	TRBV5-1	CASSLEGRGLYNEQFF	TGCGCCAGCAGCTTGGAGGGCAGGGGGCTCTACAATGAGCAGTTCTTC
TRBJ2-7	16	NA	NA	TRBV7-3	CASSPFGGPASYEQYF	TGTGCCAGCAGCCCCTTCGGGGGGCCAGCTTCCTACGAGCAGTACTTC
TRBJ1-1	13	NA	NA	TRBV7-2	CASSGGSSDEAFF	TGTGCCAGCAGCGGAGGAAGCTCCGATGAAGCTTTCTTT